The 19 T cell receptor beta chains below were found in one sample sequenced in a study of OX40 agonist ivuxolimab in advanced cancers. Profiled with immunoSEQ multiplex PCR; TCRdb holds only in-frame clones, not every one. The data contain 55,000 to 70,000 clones, about 86% of them seen just once; the ten biggest clones take up over 0.7%. The sequencing here drew on CD4+ or CD8+ T cells sorted from blood, taken in a trial of the OX40 agonist ivuxolimab. The receptor set was obtained from an adult with an advanced solid tumor such as melanoma, head and neck, liver or kidney cancer.

The chain employs TRBV18 and TRBJ2-2; 7 bases are shared with TRBD2. Unmatched junction bases numbered 7, after V lost 8 bases and J lost 1 base. Germline V CDR1 and CDR2: KGHSH, LQKENI. The CDR3 is 15 residues long. CDR3 DNA: TGTGCCAGCCCCACCGGGGGGAGGAACACCGGGGAGCTGTTTTTT. Its protein product is CASPTGGRNTGELFF.

The CDR3 sequence is CASKSDSGANVLTF. The CDR3 bases are TGTGCCAGCAAGTCAGACTCTGGGGCCAACGTCCTGACTTTC. The chain combines TRBV2 with TRBJ2-6; D call uncertain. The V gene's germline CDR1 is SNHLY and CDR2 FYNNEI. This CDR3 is built from 14 residues. With 7 bases removed from V and 0 bases from J, the gap between germline ends came to 7 bases.

The chain joins TRBV19 to TRBJ1-6; 10 bases map to TRBD1. This CDR3 has 16 residues. Trimming at V came to 3 bases and at J to 7 bases, leaving 6 bases not matched to a gene. CDR1 and CDR2 from the germline V gene are LNHDA and SQIVND (reference sequence). The CDR3 loop reads CASSMTGGAGNSPLHF. For the CDR3, the DNA is TGTGCCAGTAGTATGACAGGGGGCGCAGGCAATTCACCCCTCCACTTT. Looking up the rest from reference TRBV19 and TRBJ1-6 gives the full variable domain: DGGITQSPKYLFRKEGQNVTLSCEQNLNHDAMYWYRQDPGQGLRLIYYSQIVNDFQKGDIAEGYSVSREKKESFPLTVTSAQKNPTAFYLCASSMTGGAGNSPLHFGNGTRLTVT.

This chain joins TRBV30 and TRBJ2-3; TRBD2 might be the D (5 bases). This CDR3 is 16 amino acids long. Deletions cut 0 bases from V and 0 bases from J, with 13 bases between. The germline V gene has CDR1 GTSNPN and CDR2 SVGIG (reference sequence). The CDR3 nucleotides are TGTGCCTGGAGTGTTCCGGGGAAAACTAGCACAGATACGCAGTATTTT. This gives the protein CAWSVPGKTSTDTQYF.

The chain couples TRBV18 to TRBJ2-1; the match to TRBD2 covers 10 bases. V lost 2 bases to trimming and J lost 3 bases; unmatched junction nucleotides: 13. Per germline, CDR1 KGHSH and CDR2 LQKENI. This CDR3 comprises 19 residues. Here the CDR3 DNA reads TGTGCCAGCTCACCAGCCCTCGGGGGTAGCGGGAGGCACTACAATGAGCAGTTCTTC. It translates to CASSPALGGSGRHYNEQFF.

This chain's CDR3 is CASSSGLGSRNEQFF. The DNA of the CDR3 is TGTGCCAGCAGCTCAGGACTAGGAAGTCGAAATGAGCAGTTCTTC. J is TRBJ2-1 and V is TRBV11-1, with 7 positions matching TRBD2. Germline V CDR1 and CDR2: SGHAT, FQDESV (reference sequence). The CDR3 runs to 15 residues. V dropped 4 bases and J dropped 7; count of bases not matched to a gene: 10. The complete variable domain, with remaining parts taken from reference TRBV11-1 and TRBJ2-1, reads EAEVAQSPRYKITEKSQAVAFWCDPISGHATLYWYRQILGQGPELLVQFQDESVVDDSQLPKDRFSAERLKGVDSTLKIQPAELGDSAMYLCASSSGLGSRNEQFFGPGTRLTVL.

In its sample, this clone was seen once. The chain recombines TRBV10-3 with TRBJ1-3; D might be TRBD1 (5 bases). From germline, CDR1 is ENHRY and CDR2 SYGVKD. V was clipped by 0 bases and J by 4 bases, with 13 bases between them. CDR3 size: 16 residues. CDR3 in DNA: TGTGCCATCAGTGAGTCGTTGGGGCTCGGAGGAAACACCATATATTTT. Translated, it gives CAISESLGLGGNTIYF.

The chain has TRBV7-8 and TRBJ2-5; 7 bases are a match to TRBD1. The V and J ends lost 5 bases and 0 bases, in that order; junction bases with no gene match: 6. This CDR3 spans 15 amino acids. Germline values: CDR1 SGHVS, CDR2 FQNEAQ. For the CDR3, the DNA is TGTGCCAGCAGCCCGGCCAGGGGGTACCAAGAGACCCAGTACTTC. Translating it yields CASSPARGYQETQYF.

J is TRBJ1-5 and V is TRBV30, with 8 bases lining up with TRBD1. V dropped 2 bases and J dropped 2; count of bases not matched to a gene: 5. CDR1 is GTSNPN and CDR2 is SVGIG in the germline V gene (reference sequence). The CDR3 runs to 15 residues. This CDR3 reads CAWSYDRGGNQPQHF. CDR3 nucleotides: TGTGCCTGGAGTTACGACAGGGGCGGCAATCAGCCCCAGCATTTT. The full variable domain, with the rest looked up from reference TRBV30 and TRBJ1-5, is SQTIHQWPATLVQPVGSPLSLECTVEGTSNPNLYWYRQAAGRGLQLLFYSVGIGQISSEVPQNLSASRPQDRQFILSSKKLLLSDSGFYLCAWSYDRGGNQPQHFGDGTRLSIL.

The V gene is TRBV10-3, the J gene TRBJ2-7; D uncertain. Germline V gives CDR1 ENHRY, CDR2 SYGVKD. Trimming took 3 bases from V and 6 from J, leaving 12 bases between them. The CDR3 contains 13 residues. CDR3 nucleotide sequence: TGTGCCATCAGTGACCCCGGTCCCTTCGAGCAGTACTTC. Translating gives CAISDPGPFEQYF.

This chain joins TRBV9 and TRBJ2-3, with 9 bases matching TRBD1. The CDR3 spans 16 residues. V lost 0 bases to trimming and J lost 6 bases; unmatched junction nucleotides: 8. Germline V lookup: CDR1 SGDLS, CDR2 YYNGEE. CDR3 protein: CASSVGEGTGFDTQYF. CDR3 DNA: TGTGCCAGCAGCGTAGGGGAGGGGACAGGGTTTGATACGCAGTATTTT.

This rearrangement joins TRBV6-5 to TRBJ1-2, with TRBD1 as a possible D gene (6 bases). The germline V and J ends were trimmed by 4 bases and 4 bases, with 13 bases remaining between them. The CDR3 consists of 14 residues. CDR1 is MNHEY, CDR2 SVGAGI, per germline. Here the CDR3 DNA reads TGTGCCAGCAGTTTTGGGGGCGGCGCCTATGGCTACACCTTC. This gives the protein CASSFGGGAYGYTF.

The chain couples TRBV7-2 to TRBJ2-5; 10 nucleotides match TRBD2. The germline gives CDR1 SGHTA, CDR2 FQGNSA. CDR3 length equals 14 residues. Trimming removed 3 bases from V and 12 bases from J; junction bases left unmatched: 10. CDR3 DNA: TGTGCCAGCAGCTTTGGACAGCTAGCGGGAGCAAAGTACTTC. Its translation: CASSFGQLAGAKYF.

This sequence joins TRBV14 and TRBJ2-3, with D possibly TRBD2 on 6 matching bases. There are 18 residues in the CDR3. Germline values: CDR1 SGHDN, CDR2 FVKESK. Trimming removed 0 bases from V and 7 bases from J, with 23 bases in between. CDR3 residues: CASSQEAAGLRAGNTQYF. CDR3 DNA sequence: TGTGCCAGCAGCCAAGAAGCGGCGGGACTTCGGGCAGGCAATACGCAGTATTTT.

This clone is a singleton in its sample. This rearrangement joins TRBV10-3 to TRBJ1-2; 8 bases align to TRBD1. V was pared by 10 bases and J by 2 bases, with 3 bases of the junction left unmatched. The CDR3 consists of 12 residues. Germline V gene sequence: CDR1 ENHRY, CDR2 SYGVKD. The CDR3 here is CATGQGNYGYTF. CDR3 nucleotide sequence: TGTGCCACCGGACAGGGAAACTATGGCTACACCTTC.

The chain links TRBV4-1 to TRBJ1-1; D remains unclear. The germline CDR1 and CDR2 sequences are MGHRA and YSYEKL. V was clipped by 4 bases and J by 2 bases, with 11 bases between them. The CDR3 totals 14 residues. In nucleotides, the CDR3 is TGCGCCAGCAGCCCGCCCGGGCGAAACACTGAAGCTTTCTTT. Protein sequence: CASSPPGRNTEAFF.

The V and J genes are TRBV15 and TRBJ2-3, with 7 bases matching TRBD1. Trimming removed 8 bases from V and 3 bases from J; junction bases left unmatched: 8. Germline V lookup: CDR1 LNHNV, CDR2 YYDKDF (reference sequence). CDR3 length equals 14 residues. The CDR3 DNA is TGTGCCACCGCGGCAGGGGGTGGGACAGATACGCAGTATTTT. Encoded protein: CATAAGGGTDTQYF. Combining the CDR3 with reference TRBV15 and TRBJ2-3 gives the whole variable domain DAMVIQNPRYQVTQFGKPVTLSCSQTLNHNVMYWYQQKSSQAPKLLFHYYDKDFNNEADTPDNFQSRRPNTSFCFLDIRSPGLGDTAMYLCATAAGGGTDTQYFGPGTRLTVL.

The CDR3 DNA follows: TGTGCCAGCAGCCTGACTAGCGGGAGTAGGTACGAGCAGTACTTC. Its translation is CASSLTSGSRYEQYF. The genes are TRBV5-6 and TRBJ2-7; TRBD2 matches 12 bases. The V gene's germline CDR1 is SGHDT and CDR2 YYEEEE. This CDR3 is 15 amino acids long. V dropped 4 bases and J dropped 4; count of bases not matched to a gene: 6.

The chain joins TRBV15 to TRBJ1-2; D is uncertain. This CDR3 contains 16 residues. The germline CDR1 and CDR2 sequences are LNHNV and YYDKDF (reference sequence). The V gene lost 4 bases and the J gene lost 5 bases, with 20 bases spanning the gap. The CDR3 reads CATSNRVSEGLYGYTF. CDR3 nucleotide sequence: TGTGCCACCAGCAACCGGGTCTCCGAGGGCTTGTATGGCTACACCTTC.